This record covers a single T cell receptor (beta chain). Its specific antigen is unknown. One base away there is no much larger clone; base qualities are not given. This specimen comes from a study of shared clonotypes between healthy human individuals (dated by TCRdb to the early 2020s). Describing the broader study: The cohort included three men and a couple of women between 18 and 49 years of age. For each donor, CD4 naive and CD4 memory were each run on three plates, CD8 naive on two plates, and CD8 memory on one plate. Blood TCR repertoires of roughly five healthy adults were deeply sequenced to estimate repertoire size and the extent of clonotype sharing between individuals. Libraries were prepared and TCR repertoires were sequenced by different laboratories using diverse techniques, in order to increase sequencing depth and limit assay-specific biases. Each donor's leukapheresis produced roughly between roughly 0.94 and 9.5 billion PBMCs. Broad study findings and their caveats: The genetic and exposure-history diversity represented was limited by the small number of donors. When a few donors were compared, the shared fraction of clonotypes was about 5% for naive CD4, more than 3% for naive CD8, 2% to 2.5% for memory CD4, and 0.35% to 0.4% for memory CD8. Compared with non-shared clonotypes, clonotypes shared by all four sorted-subset donors had higher generation probabilities. Sampling was limited to blood, and TCR repertoires in tissue likely differ from TCR repertoires in blood. Pairwise subsampling led to the expectation that sequencing depth would affect the degree of clonotype sharing among donors. Estimated clonotype richness was generally larger for naive than for memory subsets. Rarefaction of sorted-subset datasets indicated incomplete sequencing despite the large sequencing depth.

Donors were healthy HIV-negative adults with no recently reported acute infections or vaccinations. Every donor was a Caucasian adult residing in Nashville, Tennessee, USA. CD4+ T cells were enriched by magnetic negative selection; naive cells were then positively selected on CD45RA, and the negative fraction formed the memory subset. Blood was collected by leukapheresis, and PBMCs were isolated by Ficoll-Histopaque density gradient centrifugation and then cryopreserved in liquid nitrogen vapor phase. Analytical flow cytometry was used to check the purity and quantity of every magnetically sorted T cell population. Genomic DNA was isolated from every sorted fraction and measured by UV absorbance on a Nanodrop 2000c. Using the deep immunoSEQ assay, multiplex PCR amplified TCR CDR3 regions from genomic DNA. Extracted genomic DNA from each cell subset was distributed evenly across all wells of several immunoSEQ 96-well plates, and each plate was treated as a replicate. For sorted subsets, roughly 200 ng genomic DNA, equal to tens of thousands of T cell genomes, was loaded into each replicate PCR. Purified libraries were quantified with a Qubit 3.0 fluorometer, sized on a Bioanalyzer 2100, and re-quantified with the KAPA Library Quantification kit. Every immunoSEQ 96-well plate was sequenced on a dedicated single-read 150-cycle Illumina NextSeq 550 flow cell. Under the source paper's analysis protocol: The immunoSEQ output contained only junctional sequences without quality scores, so filtering could not match that applied to full-length reads. Sequences were annotated with PyIR, a Python wrapper for IgBLAST v1.9, and V/J genes and CDR3 were assigned using IMGT germline references. Reads were removed for weak V/J assignments (E-value above 1e-6), missing CDR3, stop codons, out-of-frame junctions, or ambiguous translated residues. V3J clonotypes were defined as sequences sharing an identical inferred V gene, J gene, and CDR3 amino acid sequence. To compute the percentage overlap between repertoires, the number of shared unique clonotypes was divided by the size of the smaller repertoire. Repertoire richness was assessed with RTK rarefaction, the Chao1 estimator, and Recon v2.1 estimates of unobserved clonotypes. Generation probabilities were computed with OLGA for all TCRbeta clonotypes obtained by the gDNA method from a handful of donors. Drawn from immuneACCESS, this table holds only the in-frame rearrangements with V and J called that TCRdb kept. Clones are partly lost; checked studies trace under half to an unresolved V gene and leave the rest unexplained. From that table come the V and J calls and clone size; the DNA was used to work out D and trimming. This sample is represented by approximately 1.5 million clones; approximately 98.5% of them were singletons. Roughly 0.36% of the sample comes from the top ten.

The sequence was obtained from a man aged 25-45 years in good health. Sequencing input: naive CD4+ T cells sorted from blood. What this sample's cell subset or site label stands for: CD45RA+ positively selected.

In nucleotides, the sequence is TGCGCCAGCAGCTTGATCGGGACAGGGGGGTACGAGCAGTACTTC. It codes for CASSLIGTGGYEQYF. The chain uses TRBV5-1 and TRBJ2-7; TRBD1 agrees with 11 junctional bases. V lost 1 base and J lost 4 bases, and the count of bases not matched to a germline gene is 4. Via the germline V gene, CDR1 is SGHRS and CDR2 YFSETQ. The CDR3 runs 15 residues from the cysteine to the phenylalanine. Only CDR3 DNA is held: 45 bases, read in frame from base 1.